What follows are 24 T cell receptor beta chains derived from one specimen sequenced in a study of cytotoxic CD8 clonotypes in ibrutinib-treated CLL. Sequencing used immunoSEQ multiplex PCR; TCRdb keeps in-frame clones, though not all of them. The sample holds about 14,000 clones, around 68% seen once. The material was PBMCs, obtained before ibrutinib treatment. These receptors all come from a human donor with chronic lymphocytic leukemia.

V gene TRBV4-2 combines with J gene TRBJ2-7, with D hard to call. Trimming cost V 4 bases and J 2 bases, with 12 bases left between them. The CDR3 length is 14 residues. Germline CDR1 and CDR2: LGHNA and YNFKEQ. CDR3 loop: CASSPGPGPYEQYF. The CDR3, as DNA: TGTGCCAGCAGCCCGGGCCCCGGCCCCTACGAGCAGTACTTC.

The chain joins TRBV4-3 to TRBJ2-3, with D unresolved. Germline values: CDR1 LGHNA, CDR2 YSLEER. The CDR3 runs to 15 residues. The V and J ends lost 4 bases and 0 bases respectively, with 11 bases between them. The CDR3, as DNA: TGCGCCAGCAGCCTCGGCGAGGTTAGCACAGATACGCAGTATTTT. It yields the protein CASSLGEVSTDTQYF.

This chain uses TRBV2 with TRBJ1-5, with a possible D match to TRBD1 (6 bases). The V and J ends lost 2 bases and 6 bases respectively, with 11 bases between them. The germline gives CDR1 SNHLY, CDR2 FYNNEI. CDR3 size: 14 residues. The CDR3 reads CASSELGGGQPQHF. In DNA form, the CDR3 reads TGTGCCAGCAGTGAACTGGGGGGCGGTCAGCCCCAGCATTTT. The whole variable domain, filled in from reference TRBV2 and TRBJ1-5, reads EPEVTQTPSHQVTQMGQEVILRCVPISNHLYFYWYRQILGQKVEFLVSFYNNEISEKSEIFDDQFSVERPDGSNFTLKIRSTKLEDSAMYFCASSELGGGQPQHFGDGTRLSIL.

This clone was picked up one time. The chain couples TRBV7-8 to TRBJ2-7, with 7 bases fitting TRBD2. The CDR3 is 15 amino acids. Per the germline V gene, CDR1 is SGHVS and CDR2 is FQNEAQ. With 5 bases clipped from V and 2 bases from J, the junction kept 9 bases outside the gene matches. The CDR3 protein is CASSPAGGGPYEQYF. For the CDR3, the DNA is TGTGCCAGCAGCCCGGCAGGCGGGGGACCCTACGAGCAGTACTTC.

V usage is TRBV28 and J usage is TRBJ1-4; tentative D call: TRBD1 (5 bases). The CDR3 runs 18 residues. CDR1 is MDHEN and CDR2 is SYDVKM in the germline V gene. V was clipped by 5 bases and J by 7 bases, with 26 bases between them. Here the CDR3 reads CASSPTLGQGFGSEKLFF. In DNA, the CDR3 is TGTGCCAGCAGTCCAACCCTCGGGCAGGGCTTCGGTAGTGAAAAACTGTTTTTT.

In this sample, this clone turned up a few times. The J gene is TRBJ2-4, the V gene TRBV28; no definite D call. CDR1 is MDHEN, CDR2 SYDVKM, per germline. The CDR3 runs to 15 residues. Trimming took 6 bases from V and 4 from J, leaving 16 bases between them. The CDR3: CASSYQRLGKNIQYF. CDR3 sequence (DNA): TGTGCCAGCAGCTACCAACGGCTAGGGAAAAACATTCAGTACTTC.

This clone was seen a few times. CDR3 region: CASSPRQGPTEAFF. The CDR3 DNA reads TGTGCCAGCTCCCCCCGGCAGGGCCCCACTGAAGCTTTCTTT. The chain carries TRBV18 and TRBJ1-1, with a weak D call TRBD1 (5 bases). This CDR3 spans 14 amino acids. Trimming removed 6 bases at V and 4 bases at J, with 15 bases between. Germline V lookup: CDR1 KGHSH, CDR2 LQKENI.

The rearrangement links TRBV7-3 to TRBJ2-3, with D tentatively TRBD1 or TRBD2 (5 bases each). CDR1 SGHTA and CDR2 FQGTGA come from the germline V gene. The CDR3 covers 15 residues. V was pared by 3 bases and J by 1 base, with 11 bases between. The CDR3 nucleotides read TGTGCCAGCAGCTTGGGGCTAGCTGGCACAGATACGCAGTATTTT. It translates to CASSLGLAGTDTQYF.

Only one count was recorded for this clone. This rearrangement joins TRBV5-1 to TRBJ1-2, with D unresolved. The CDR3 is 16 amino acids. CDR1 is SGHRS and CDR2 is YFSETQ in the germline V gene. The V and J ends lost 1 base and 4 bases respectively, with 17 bases between them. The CDR3 here is CASSLSVHLRGYGYTF. In DNA form, the CDR3 reads TGCGCCAGCAGCTTGTCGGTCCACCTGCGGGGCTATGGCTACACCTTC.

The genes are TRBV11-1 and TRBJ1-6, with 8 nucleotides matching TRBD1. The ends lost 5 bases at V and 5 bases at J; junction bases unmatched: 2. The germline gives CDR1 SGHAT, CDR2 FQDESV (reference sequence). The CDR3 contains 14 residues. The DNA for the CDR3 is TGTGCCAGCAGCCGGACAGGGAATAATTCACCCCTCCACTTT. Its protein product is CASSRTGNNSPLHF.

The rearrangement links TRBV7-8 to TRBJ2-1, with D perhaps TRBD2 (5 bases). Germline values: CDR1 SGHVS, CDR2 FQNEAQ. The CDR3 covers 15 residues. The ends were cut back, 1 base at V and 7 bases at J, with 14 bases in the middle. CDR3 sequence: CASSLGLLAVNEQFF. In DNA form, the CDR3 reads TGTGCCAGCAGCTTAGGGCTCCTAGCTGTGAATGAGCAGTTCTTC.

The chain's CDR3 is CASSPPGSGNTIYF. The CDR3 DNA reads TGTGCCAGCAGCCCCCCTGGCTCTGGAAACACCATATATTTT. The chain combines TRBV7-9 with TRBJ1-3; D is ambiguous. This CDR3 comprises 14 residues. CDR1 is SEHNR and CDR2 is FQNEAQ in the germline V gene (reference sequence). The germline V and J ends were trimmed by 5 bases and 0 bases, with 8 bases remaining between them.

The V and J genes are TRBV4-3 and TRBJ2-3; D unresolved. V lost 1 base to trimming and J lost 0 bases, with 5 bases between them. The CDR3 runs to 14 residues. The germline gives CDR1 LGHNA, CDR2 YSLEER. The CDR3 here is CASSQGVSTDTQYF. The DNA of the CDR3 is TGCGCCAGCAGCCAAGGCGTGAGCACAGATACGCAGTATTTT.

The chain employs TRBV28 and TRBJ1-2, with unresolved D. Trimming took 7 bases from V and 3 from J, leaving 21 bases between them. The CDR3 consists of 16 residues. The germline gives CDR1 MDHEN, CDR2 SYDVKM. The CDR3 bases are TGTGCCAGCATGGGGTTGGAATTCCAAAGGGACTATGGCTACACCTTC. Translation gives CASMGLEFQRDYGYTF.

This clone appeared a single time. The chain is built from TRBV5-6 and TRBJ2-1; no definite D call. The germline V gene has CDR1 SGHDT and CDR2 YYEEEE. This CDR3 has 14 amino acids. Trimming pared 0 bases from V and 0 bases from J, leaving 4 bases between. The CDR3 sequence is CASSLESSYNEQFF. DNA for the CDR3: TGTGCCAGCAGCTTGGAAAGCTCCTACAATGAGCAGTTCTTC.

J is TRBJ2-5 and V is TRBV18; TRBD2 agrees at 7 bases. CDR1 and CDR2 from the germline V gene are KGHSH and LQKENI. The CDR3 sequence is 15 residues long. The junction had 6 bases not matched to a gene; V was cut back by 3 bases and J by 2 bases. The DNA of the CDR3 is TGTGCCAGCTCACCCCAGGGAGCGGGACAAGAGACCCAGTACTTC. Its protein product is CASSPQGAGQETQYF.

This clone was counted between two and nine times. The chain is built from TRBV6-4 and TRBJ2-1; D unclear. V was trimmed by 2 bases and J by 1 base, leaving 12 bases between them. CDR3 length: 16 amino acids. Per the germline V gene, CDR1 is MRHNA and CDR2 is SNTAGT. This CDR3 is CASSDVGALSYNEQFF. Here the CDR3 DNA reads TGTGCCAGCAGTGACGTGGGTGCCCTTTCCTACAATGAGCAGTTCTTC.

The genes are TRBV5-6 and TRBJ1-2, with D possibly being TRBD1 (5 bases). Germline V gives CDR1 SGHDT, CDR2 YYEEEE. The CDR3 contains 15 residues. V was pared by 4 bases and J by 4 bases, with 17 bases between. The CDR3 nucleotides are TGTGCCAGCAGCCCGGACATGGGGGGGAGCTATGGCTACACCTTC. Translation: CASSPDMGGSYGYTF.

This clone was counted between two and nine times. J is TRBJ1-2 and V is TRBV7-9, with D tentatively TRBD1 (6 bases). CDR3 length equals 14 residues. CDR1 is SEHNR, CDR2 FQNEAQ, per germline (reference sequence). Trimming took off 5 bases at V and 3 bases at J, with 13 bases between the two ends. This CDR3 is CASSAQGRYYGYTF. CDR3 coding DNA: TGTGCCAGCAGCGCACAGGGTCGATACTATGGCTACACCTTC.

The rearrangement joins TRBV18 to TRBJ1-5, with a possible D match to TRBD1 (5 bases). CDR1 and CDR2 from the germline V gene are KGHSH and LQKENI. V gave up 3 bases and J gave up 3 bases, with 12 bases separating them. This CDR3 comprises 15 residues. The CDR3 DNA sequence: TGTGCCAGCTCACCGGAAGTGGGACTCAATCAGCCCCAGCATTTT. Translation: CASSPEVGLNQPQHF.

The CDR3 is CASSLGDAREQYF. The CDR3, as DNA: TGCGCCAGCAGCTTGGGTGATGCGCGAGAGCAGTACTTC. This chain joins TRBV5-1 and TRBJ2-7; D call uncertain. This CDR3 has 13 amino acids. The V and J ends lost 0 bases and 7 bases respectively, with 11 bases between them. The V gene's germline CDR1 is SGHRS and CDR2 YFSETQ.

In the case of this clone: The junction and the germline gene differ at one end; a read error may be behind it. V is TRBV18 and J is TRBJ1-5, with 7 bases aligning to TRBD1. This CDR3 spans 15 amino acids. Per the germline V gene, CDR1 is KGHSH and CDR2 is LQKENI. CDR3 loop: CASSLAPRGNRPQHF. Written as DNA, the CDR3 is TGTGCCAGCTCCCTGGCGCCCAGGGGGAATCGGCCCCAGCATTTT. Supplemented by reference TRBV18 and TRBJ1-5, the full variable domain reads NAGVMQNPRHLVRRRGQEARLRCSPMKGHSHVYWYRQLPEEGLKFMVYLQKENIIDESGMPKERFSAEFPKEGPSILRIQQVVRGDSAAYFCASSLAPRGNRPQHFGDGTRLSIL.

The chain employs TRBV2 and TRBJ1-1, with TRBD1 as a possible D gene (5 bases). The germline V and J ends were trimmed by 8 bases and 11 bases, with 15 bases remaining between them. The germline CDR1 and CDR2 sequences are SNHLY and FYNNEI. The CDR3 contains 11 residues. The CDR3 spells CASLGGPWAFF. CDR3 sequence (DNA): TGTGCCAGCCTGGGGGGACCATGGGCTTTCTTT.

This chain connects TRBV5-8 to TRBJ2-5, with 7 bases matching TRBD2. CDR1 and CDR2 (germline): SGHTS, YDEGEE. The J segment lost 5 bases and the V segment lost 1 base, leaving 2 bases of the junction unmatched. This CDR3 contains 13 residues. DNA of the CDR3: TGTGCCAGCAGCTTGTTGGGGGGGGAGACCCAGTACTTC. This codes for CASSLLGGETQYF.